The T cell receptor beta chain described here comes from a study of yellow fever vaccine responses in identical twins. Overall study findings and caveats: Convergence reportedly seemed to mark part of the twins' vaccine T cell response, with personalization marking the rest.

In the case of this clonotype: The antigen is undetermined.

Using its own MiXCR run on the RT-PCR reads, TCRdb lists one record per CDR3 protein. The sample carries a few thousand distinct CDR3 sequences, 85% to 90% recorded once. This clonotype was obtained from a female donor who received the yellow fever vaccine. The sequences come from T cells from blood (PBMCs), unsorted or a sorted subset (not recorded which), collected before or after yellow fever vaccination (not recorded which).

The CDR3 region has the DNA TGTGCCAGCGCCGCCGGGACAGTGACCGAAGCTTTCTTT. This encodes CASAAGTVTEAFF. The V call is TRBV12-3 or TRBV12-4, the J call TRBJ1-1; 7 bases line up with TRBD1. The CDR3 loop spans 13 amino acids. The V gene end was trimmed by 8 bases and the J gene end by 8 bases; junction bases not matched to a gene: 11.